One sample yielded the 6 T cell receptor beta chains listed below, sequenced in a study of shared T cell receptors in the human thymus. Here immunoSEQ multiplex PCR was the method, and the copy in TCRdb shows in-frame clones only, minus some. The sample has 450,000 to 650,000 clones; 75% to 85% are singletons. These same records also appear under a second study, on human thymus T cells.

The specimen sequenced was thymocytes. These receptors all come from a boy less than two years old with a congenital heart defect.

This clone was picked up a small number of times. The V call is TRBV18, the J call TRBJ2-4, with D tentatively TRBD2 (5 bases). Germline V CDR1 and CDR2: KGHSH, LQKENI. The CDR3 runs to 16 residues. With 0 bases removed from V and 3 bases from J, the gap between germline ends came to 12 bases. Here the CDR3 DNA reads TGTGCCAGCTCACCACCGTTAGGGAGTCGCAAAAACATTCAGTACTTC. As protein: CASSPPLGSRKNIQYF.

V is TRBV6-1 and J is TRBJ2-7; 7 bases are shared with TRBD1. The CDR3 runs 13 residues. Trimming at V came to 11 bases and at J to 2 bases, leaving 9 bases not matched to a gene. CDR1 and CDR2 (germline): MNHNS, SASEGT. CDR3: CASNRGSPYEQYF. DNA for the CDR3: TGTGCCTCCAACAGGGGTTCCCCCTACGAGCAGTACTTC.

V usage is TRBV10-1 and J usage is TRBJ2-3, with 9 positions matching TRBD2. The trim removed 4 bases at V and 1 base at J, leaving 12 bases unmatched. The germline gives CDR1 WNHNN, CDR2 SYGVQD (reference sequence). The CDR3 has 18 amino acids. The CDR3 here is CASSVGSGRAGRTDTQYF. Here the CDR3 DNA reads TGCGCCAGCAGTGTTGGTAGCGGGAGAGCGGGGCGCACAGATACGCAGTATTTT.

This chain's CDR3 is CASSDDREDQPQHF. CDR3 bases: TGTGCCAGCAGTGACGACAGGGAGGATCAGCCCCAGCATTTT. The chain has TRBV6-1 and TRBJ1-5; 7 bases line up with TRBD1. Germline V gene sequence: CDR1 MNHNS, CDR2 SASEGT. V was clipped by 3 bases and J by 5 bases; unmatched bases: 4. The CDR3 totals 14 residues.

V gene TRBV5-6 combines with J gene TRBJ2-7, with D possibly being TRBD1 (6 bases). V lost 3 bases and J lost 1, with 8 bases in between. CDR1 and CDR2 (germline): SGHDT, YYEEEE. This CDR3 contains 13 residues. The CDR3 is CASSSRGSYEQYF. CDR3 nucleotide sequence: TGTGCCAGCAGCTCCAGGGGATCCTACGAGCAGTACTTC.

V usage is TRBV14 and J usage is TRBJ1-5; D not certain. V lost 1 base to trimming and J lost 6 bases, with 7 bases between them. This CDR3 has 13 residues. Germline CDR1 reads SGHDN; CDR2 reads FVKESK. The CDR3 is CASSQASGQPQHF. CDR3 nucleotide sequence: TGTGCCAGCAGCCAAGCGTCGGGTCAGCCCCAGCATTTT. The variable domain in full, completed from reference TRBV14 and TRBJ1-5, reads EAGVTQFPSHSVIEKGQTVTLRCDPISGHDNLYWYRRVMGKEIKFLLHFVKESKQDESGMPNNRFLAERTGGTYSTLKVQPAELEDSGVYFCASSQASGQPQHFGDGTRLSIL.